The sequence of this T cell receptor (beta chain) was determined in a study of T cells after yellow fever vaccination. CDR1 and CDR2 from the germline V gene are SGHTA and FQGNSA. The V and J ends lost 3 bases and 10 bases, in that order; junction bases with no gene match: 10. The CDR3 has 15 residues. This clonotype was observed a few times. Its specificity is not known. TCRdb fed the 5' RACE reads into MiXCR, producing one record per CDR3 protein. The sample includes about 340,000 distinct CDR3 sequences, roughly 4.3% of them seen just once. Study results and caveats: The booster response re-showed most primary clones: around 95% CD4, more than 70% CD8. There was a small share of clonotypes that showed up in both the CD4 and CD8 compartments. The bulk population could contribute abundant contaminating clonotypes to FACS-sorted repertoires.

The TCR was taken from a man between 18 and 29 years old who received the YFV17D yellow fever vaccine. The gene calls are TRBV7-2 and TRBJ2-1; 9 bases agree with TRBD2. The sample was PBMCs, taken 5 days after the yellow fever booster vaccination. CDR3 protein: CASSFLSGGLGEQFF. CDR3 bases: TGTGCCAGCAGCTTCCTCAGCGGGGGGTTGGGGGAGCAGTTCTTC.